The entry below gives a single T cell receptor beta chain sequence along with its context. Original handling: Reference gene primers were amplified, and this amplification served to estimate nucleated cell counts. Assay used: immunoSEQ multiplex PCR; TCRdb lists only in-frame clones, some missing. V and J calls plus clone size are reproduced from that table; the DNA served to infer D and trimming. This table holds about 52,000 clones, around 92% found once. This specimen belongs to a study of blood T cell repertoires in COVID-19. Looking at the study overall: Both acute and convalescent COVID-19 samples were obtained from the United States, Italy and Spain. In each case, the material was cDNA or gDNA derived from T cells, B-cell-depleted T cells, or PBMCs.

Trimming took off 4 bases at V and 1 base at J, with 20 bases between the two ends. The CDR3 extends over 17 amino acids. The germline CDR1 and CDR2 sequences are LGHNA and YSLEER. The chain joins TRBV4-3 to TRBJ2-7; D is ambiguous. Sequencing input: peripheral blood. The receptor was derived from a man older than 75 with active or convalescent COVID-19. CDR3 region: CASSPEATGLGSYEQYF. The CDR3 DNA sequence: TGCGCCAGCAGCCCCGAAGCAACTGGGCTTGGGTCCTACGAGCAGTACTTC.